These T cell receptor beta chains were read from a single sample in a study of cytomegalovirus exposure and HLA in healthy donors. Produced via immunoSEQ multiplex PCR; TCRdb's table is partial and in-frame only. This table has fewer than 250,000 clones, roughly 80% appearing once. Material for sequencing was PBMCs. These receptors were collected from a woman in her 30s in good health and CMV-seropositive. Each CDR3 is given with its conserved first and last residue. D genes are given only for firm matches. Part of the rows lack a size; the others show once, few, many or a class for expanded clones.

j_call,clone_size,d_call,v_call,cdr3_aa,cdr3_nt
TRBJ2-1,-,TRBD1,TRBV5-1,CASSIGTGMNEQFF,TGCGCCAGCAGCATCGGGACAGGGATGAATGAGCAGTTCTTC
TRBJ1-1,once,-,TRBV5-6,CASSLGELRLGGQGDAFF,TGTGCCAGCAGCTTGGGAGAGCTACGGCTAGGGGGTCAGGGTGACGCTTTCTTT
TRBJ2-3,many,-,TRBV6-1,CASSEVSGSTDTQYF,TGTGCCAGCAGTGAAGTAAGCGGGAGCACAGATACGCAGTATTTT
TRBJ2-2,once,TRBD1,TRBV2,CASSETITGQVLTGELFF,TGTGCCAGCAGTGAGACAATAACGGGACAGGTTCTTACCGGGGAGCTGTTTTTT
TRBJ2-7,-,TRBD2,TRBV13,CASSSSGSLYEQYF,TGTGCCAGCAGCTCTAGCGGGAGCCTCTACGAGCAGTACTTC
TRBJ2-7,-,TRBD2,TRBV15,CATSRGGGTSGRYEQYF,TGTGCCACCAGCAGAGGGGGAGGGACTAGCGGGAGGTACGAGCAGTACTTC
TRBJ2-7,once,-,TRBV28,CASSRRGSSYEQYF,TGTGCCAGCAGTCGACGGGGGAGCTCCTACGAGCAGTACTTC
TRBJ1-5,-,-,TRBV7-2,CASSLDSYSNQPQHF,TGTGCCAGCAGCTTAGACAGCTATAGCAATCAGCCCCAGCATTTT
TRBJ2-1,-,TRBD2,TRBV7-7,CASSRTSGPYNEQFF,TGTGCTAGCAGCAGGACTAGCGGTCCCTACAATGAGCAGTTCTTC
TRBJ2-7,few,-,TRBV5-1,CASSGGTVLSSYEQYF,TGCGCCAGCAGCGGAGGGACAGTCCTTAGCTCCTACGAGCAGTACTTC
TRBJ2-7,once,-,TRBV27,CASSLLGDSSYEQYF,TGTGCCAGCAGTTTATTAGGGGATAGCTCCTACGAGCAGTACTTC
TRBJ2-5,-,TRBD2,TRBV7-2,CASSLQLSGAWETQYF,TGTGCCAGCAGCTTACAACTTAGCGGGGCTTGGGAGACCCAGTACTTC
TRBJ1-5,few,TRBD1,TRBV19,CASNYGTGGVQPQHF,TGTGCCAGTAATTACGGGACAGGGGGCGTCCAGCCCCAGCATTTT
TRBJ2-5,-,-,TRBV10-1,CASSESGYSAAQYF,TGCGCCAGCAGTGAGTCTGGCTACTCCGCGGCTCAGTACTTC
TRBJ1-5,-,TRBD1,TRBV28,CASSLSLRGEQPQHF,TGTGCCAGCAGTTTATCACTCAGGGGGGAGCAGCCCCAGCATTTT
TRBJ2-1,-,-,TRBV9,CASSLRPLGSGEQFF,TGTGCCAGCAGCTTAAGACCCCTGGGGAGCGGTGAGCAGTTCTTC
TRBJ2-4,-,-,TRBV6-5,CASSYSGFGIQYF,TGTGCCAGCAGTTATTCAGGGTTTGGGATTCAGTACTTC
TRBJ2-7,-,-,TRBV7-9,CASSSERTGTYEQYF,TGTGCCAGCAGCTCGGAACGGACTGGAACCTACGAGCAGTACTTC
TRBJ2-1,-,TRBD2,TRBV15,CATSRGSGGGNEQFF,TGTGCCACCAGCAGAGGTTCGGGGGGTGGGAATGAGCAGTTCTTC
TRBJ2-1,-,-,TRBV11-2,CASSSPSEGVFF,TGTGCCAGCAGCTCGCCTAGCGAAGGGGTGTTCTTC
TRBJ2-4,-,TRBD2,TRBV27,CARGEGGAKNIQYF,TGTGCCAGGGGGGAGGGTGGAGCCAAAAACATTCAGTACTTC
TRBJ1-4,once,-,TRBV5-1,CASSWTLATNEKLFF,TGCGCCAGCAGCTGGACACTGGCAACTAATGAAAAACTGTTTTTT
TRBJ1-4,-,-,TRBV19,CASSITEELFF,TGTGCCAGTAGTATAACAGAAGAACTGTTTTTT
TRBJ1-4,-,TRBD1,TRBV19,CASSPGQGFSLNEKLFF,TGTGCCAGTAGTCCGGGACAGGGGTTCTCACTGAATGAAAAACTGTTTTTT
TRBJ1-1,-,-,TRBV6-1,CASSDNLNTEAFF,TGTGCCAGCAGTGATAACTTGAACACTGAAGCTTTCTTT
TRBJ2-1,-,TRBD2,TRBV10-1,CASSEGSGRDNEQFF,TGCGCCAGCAGTGAGGGTAGCGGGAGAGACAATGAGCAGTTCTTC
TRBJ2-7,-,TRBD2,TRBV7-9,CASSPQGLAGGSEQYF,TGTGCCAGCAGCCCTCAGGGACTAGCGGGAGGCTCCGAGCAGTACTTC
TRBJ1-6,few,-,TRBV28,CASSLALSSPLHF,TGTGCCAGCAGTTTAGCCCTAAGCTCACCCCTCCACTTT
TRBJ1-2,few,-,TRBV21-1,CASRGRGNGYTF,TGTGCCAGCAGGGGCAGGGGTAATGGCTACACCTTC
TRBJ2-6,-,TRBD2,TRBV6-5,CASSMSGSQTNVLTF,TGTGCCAGCAGCATGAGCGGGAGTCAGACCAACGTCCTGACTTTC
TRBJ2-3,-,-,TRBV19,CASSIDMENTQYF,TGTGCCAGTAGTATAGATATGGAGAATACGCAGTATTTT
TRBJ2-3,-,-,TRBV5-1,CASSLGGTDTQYF,TGCGCCAGCAGCTTAGGGGGCACAGATACGCAGTATTTT
TRBJ1-2,-,-,TRBV19,CASTPDLNGYTF,TGTGCCAGTACCCCAGATCTCAATGGCTACACCTTC
TRBJ2-7,-,TRBD2,TRBV5-1,CASSLAGGGSEQYF,TGCGCCAGCAGCTTGGCCGGGGGGGGGAGCGAGCAGTACTTC
TRBJ1-3,-,TRBD1,TRBV28,CASSLGGTGGNTIYF,TGTGCCAGCAGCCTGGGCGGGACAGGGGGAAACACCATATATTTT
TRBJ2-1,-,TRBD2,TRBV11-2,CASTLGISLLREGNNEQFF,TGTGCCAGCACCTTAGGGATTAGTCTTCTGCGGGAGGGGAACAATGAGCAGTTCTTC
TRBJ2-7,-,-,TRBV19,CASSFLSSYEQYF,TGTGCCAGTAGTTTCCTTAGCTCCTACGAGCAGTACTTC
TRBJ1-1,few,TRBD1,TRBV5-1,CASTLLVSDRGHLKTEAFF,TGCGCCAGCACACTCCTAGTTTCGGACAGGGGACATCTTAAAACTGAAGCTTTCTTT
TRBJ1-1,-,-,TRBV6-5,CASSYSAATMNTEAFF,TGTGCCAGCAGTTACTCTGCAGCCACTATGAACACTGAAGCTTTCTTT
TRBJ1-2,-,TRBD1,TRBV11-2,CASSQTGDYGYTF,TGTGCCAGCAGCCAGACAGGGGATTATGGCTACACCTTC
TRBJ2-7,-,-,TRBV28,CASSPLLPYEQYF,TGTGCCAGCAGTCCCCTTCTCCCCTACGAGCAGTACTTC
TRBJ1-1,-,-,TRBV5-4,CASSLAQGRNTEAFF,TGTGCCAGCAGCTTGGCCCAGGGGCGGAACACTGAAGCTTTCTTT
TRBJ2-7,-,TRBD2,TRBV4-1,CASSQAGTSGRYEQYF,TGCGCCAGCAGCCAAGCCGGGACTAGCGGGAGGTACGAGCAGTACTTC
TRBJ2-7,-,TRBD1,TRBV6-5,CASSRDRASYEQYF,TGTGCCAGCAGTCGGGACAGGGCCTCCTACGAGCAGTACTTC
TRBJ2-7,-,TRBD1,TRBV28,CASSPPGTGGGEQYF,TGTGCCAGCAGTCCCCCCGGGACAGGGGGTGGCGAGCAGTACTTC
TRBJ2-7,-,TRBD1,TRBV10-1,CATSRDRGYEQYF,TGCGCCACCTCCCGGGACAGGGGATACGAGCAGTACTTC